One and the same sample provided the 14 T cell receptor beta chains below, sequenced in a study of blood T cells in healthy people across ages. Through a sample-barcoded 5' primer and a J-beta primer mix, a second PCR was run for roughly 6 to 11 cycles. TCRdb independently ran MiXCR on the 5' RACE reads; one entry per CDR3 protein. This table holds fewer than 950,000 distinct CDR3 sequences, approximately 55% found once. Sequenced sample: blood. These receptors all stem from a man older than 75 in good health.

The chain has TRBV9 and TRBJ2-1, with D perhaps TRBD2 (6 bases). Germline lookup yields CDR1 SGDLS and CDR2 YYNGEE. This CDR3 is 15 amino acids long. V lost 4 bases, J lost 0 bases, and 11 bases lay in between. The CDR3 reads CASSRRESSYNEQFF. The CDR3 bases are TGTGCCAGCAGCCGGAGGGAGAGCTCCTACAATGAGCAGTTCTTC.

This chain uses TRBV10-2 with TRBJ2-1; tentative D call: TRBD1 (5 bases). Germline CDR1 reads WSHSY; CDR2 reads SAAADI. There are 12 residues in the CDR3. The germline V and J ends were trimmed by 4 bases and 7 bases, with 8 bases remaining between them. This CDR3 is CASSGAGNEQFF. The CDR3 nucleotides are TGCGCCAGCAGTGGGGCAGGGAATGAGCAGTTCTTC.

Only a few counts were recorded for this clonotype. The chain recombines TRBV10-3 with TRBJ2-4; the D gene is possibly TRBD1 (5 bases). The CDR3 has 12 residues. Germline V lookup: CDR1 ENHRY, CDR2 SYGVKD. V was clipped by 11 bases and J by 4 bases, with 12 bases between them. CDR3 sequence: CASQGPKNIQYF. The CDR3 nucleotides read TGTGCCTCCCAGGGTCCGAAAAACATTCAGTACTTC.

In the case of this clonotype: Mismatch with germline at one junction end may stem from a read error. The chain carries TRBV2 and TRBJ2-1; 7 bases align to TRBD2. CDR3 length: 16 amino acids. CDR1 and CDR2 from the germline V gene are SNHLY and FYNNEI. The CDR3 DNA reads TGTGCCAGCTCGGGTCTAGCGGCTAGCTCCCACAATGAGCAGTTCTTC. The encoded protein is CASSGLAASSHNEQFF. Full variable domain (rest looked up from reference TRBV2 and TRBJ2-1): EPEVTQTPSHQVTQMGQEVILRCVPISNHLYFYWYRQILGQKVEFLVSFYNNEISEKSEIFDDQFSVERPDGSNFTLKIRSTKLEDSAMYFCASSGLAASSHNEQFFGPGTRLTVL.

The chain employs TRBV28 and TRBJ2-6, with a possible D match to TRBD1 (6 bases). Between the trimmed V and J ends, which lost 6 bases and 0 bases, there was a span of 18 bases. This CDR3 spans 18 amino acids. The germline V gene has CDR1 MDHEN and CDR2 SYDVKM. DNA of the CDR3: TGTGCCAGCAGCATGACCGGGCAGGGGCCCTCTGGGGCCAACGTCCTGACTTTC. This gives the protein CASSMTGQGPSGANVLTF.

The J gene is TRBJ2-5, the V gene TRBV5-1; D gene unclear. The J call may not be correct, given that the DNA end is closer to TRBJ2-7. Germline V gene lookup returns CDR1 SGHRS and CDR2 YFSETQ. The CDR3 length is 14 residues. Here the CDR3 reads CASSLDIRTYEQYF. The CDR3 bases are TGCGCCAGCAGCTTAGATATAAGAACCTACGAGCAGTACTTC.

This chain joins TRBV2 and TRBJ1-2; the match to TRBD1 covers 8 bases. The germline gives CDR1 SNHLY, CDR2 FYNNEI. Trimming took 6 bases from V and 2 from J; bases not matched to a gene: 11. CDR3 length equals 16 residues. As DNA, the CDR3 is TGTGCCAGCAGCTCCGGGACAGGCGATTCCAACTATGGCTACACCTTC. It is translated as CASSSGTGDSNYGYTF.

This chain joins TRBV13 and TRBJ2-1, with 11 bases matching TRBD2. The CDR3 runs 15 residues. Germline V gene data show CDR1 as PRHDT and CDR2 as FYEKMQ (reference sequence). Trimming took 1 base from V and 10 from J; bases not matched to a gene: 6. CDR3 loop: CASSLAPSGRYEQFF. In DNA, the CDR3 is TGTGCCAGCAGCTTAGCTCCTAGCGGGAGGTACGAGCAGTTCTTC.

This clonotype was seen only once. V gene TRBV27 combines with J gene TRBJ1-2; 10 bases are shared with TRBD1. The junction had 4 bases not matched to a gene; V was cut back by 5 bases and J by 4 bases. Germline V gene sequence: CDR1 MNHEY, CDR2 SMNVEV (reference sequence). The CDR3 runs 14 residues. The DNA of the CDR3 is TGTGCCAGCAGTGGGACAGGGGACAGCTATGGCTACACCTTC. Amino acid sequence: CASSGTGDSYGYTF.

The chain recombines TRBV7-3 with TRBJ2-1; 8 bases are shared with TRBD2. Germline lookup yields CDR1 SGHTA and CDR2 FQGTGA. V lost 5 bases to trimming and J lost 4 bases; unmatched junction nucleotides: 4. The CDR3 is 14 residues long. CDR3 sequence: CASSVTGGYNEQFF. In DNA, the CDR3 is TGTGCCAGCAGCGTTACGGGGGGGTACAATGAGCAGTTCTTC.

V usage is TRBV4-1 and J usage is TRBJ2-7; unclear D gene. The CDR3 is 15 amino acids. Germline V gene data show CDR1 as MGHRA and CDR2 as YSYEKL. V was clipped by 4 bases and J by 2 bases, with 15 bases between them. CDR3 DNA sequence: TGCGCCAGCAGCCCGCGGCCAACCGATGCCTACGAGCAGTACTTC. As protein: CASSPRPTDAYEQYF.

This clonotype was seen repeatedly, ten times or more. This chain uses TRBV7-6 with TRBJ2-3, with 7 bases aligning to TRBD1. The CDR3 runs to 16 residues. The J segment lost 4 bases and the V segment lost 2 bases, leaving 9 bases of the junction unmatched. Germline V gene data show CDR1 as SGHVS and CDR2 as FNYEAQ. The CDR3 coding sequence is TGTGCCAGCAGCTTAAAGGGGGCTCGGGGATCAGATACGCAGTATTTT. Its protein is CASSLKGARGSDTQYF.

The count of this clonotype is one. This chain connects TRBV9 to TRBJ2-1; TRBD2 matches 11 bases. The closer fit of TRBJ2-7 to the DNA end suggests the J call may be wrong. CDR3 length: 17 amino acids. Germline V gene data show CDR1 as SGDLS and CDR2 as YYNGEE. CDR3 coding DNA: TGTGCCAGCAGCGTAGCTACAGTTAGCGGGAGGGCCAATGAGCAGTACTTC. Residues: CASSVATVSGRANEQYF.

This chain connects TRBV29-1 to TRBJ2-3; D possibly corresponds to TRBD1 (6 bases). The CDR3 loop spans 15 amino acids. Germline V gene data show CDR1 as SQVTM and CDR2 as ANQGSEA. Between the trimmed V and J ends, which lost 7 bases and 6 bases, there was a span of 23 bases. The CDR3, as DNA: TGCAGCGCAACCGGGACACGGACCCAAGGGGATACGCAGTATTTT. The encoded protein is CSATGTRTQGDTQYF.